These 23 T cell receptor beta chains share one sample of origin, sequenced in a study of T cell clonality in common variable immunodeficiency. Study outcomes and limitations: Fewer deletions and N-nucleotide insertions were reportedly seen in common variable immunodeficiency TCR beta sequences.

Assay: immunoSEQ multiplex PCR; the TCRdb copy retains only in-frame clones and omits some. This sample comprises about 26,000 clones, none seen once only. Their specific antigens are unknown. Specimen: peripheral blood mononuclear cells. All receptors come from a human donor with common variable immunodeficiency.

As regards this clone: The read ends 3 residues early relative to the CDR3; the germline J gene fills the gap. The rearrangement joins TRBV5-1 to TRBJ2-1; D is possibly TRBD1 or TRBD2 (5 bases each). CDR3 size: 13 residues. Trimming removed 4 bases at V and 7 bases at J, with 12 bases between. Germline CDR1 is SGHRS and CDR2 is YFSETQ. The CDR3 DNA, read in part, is TGCGCCAGCAGCCTGGGACGGGTTAATGAG. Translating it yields CASSLGRVNE. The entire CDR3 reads CASSLGRVNEQFF.

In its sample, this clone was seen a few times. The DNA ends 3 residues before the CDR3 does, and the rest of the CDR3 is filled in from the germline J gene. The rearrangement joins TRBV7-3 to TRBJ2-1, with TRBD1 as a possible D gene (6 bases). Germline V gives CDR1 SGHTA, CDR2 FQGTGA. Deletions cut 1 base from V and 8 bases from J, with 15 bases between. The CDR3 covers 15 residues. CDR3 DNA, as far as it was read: TGTGCCAGCAGCTTAAGGGGTGGGGGCTATCATGAG. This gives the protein CASSLRGGGYHE. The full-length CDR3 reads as CASSLRGGGYHEQFF.

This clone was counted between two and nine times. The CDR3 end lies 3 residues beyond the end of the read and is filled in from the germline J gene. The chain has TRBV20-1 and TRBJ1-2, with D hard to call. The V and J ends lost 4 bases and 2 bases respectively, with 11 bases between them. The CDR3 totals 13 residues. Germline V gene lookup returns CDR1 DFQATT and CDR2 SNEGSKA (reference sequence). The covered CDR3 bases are TGCAGTGCTACAAAGATCGGGAACTATGGC. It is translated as CSATKIGNYG. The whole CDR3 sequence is CSATKIGNYGYTF.

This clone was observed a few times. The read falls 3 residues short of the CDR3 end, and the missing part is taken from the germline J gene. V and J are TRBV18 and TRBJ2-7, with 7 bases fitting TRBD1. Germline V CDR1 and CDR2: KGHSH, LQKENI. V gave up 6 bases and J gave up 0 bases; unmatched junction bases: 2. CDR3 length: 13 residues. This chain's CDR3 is CASSRDSSYEQYF. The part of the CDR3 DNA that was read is TGTGCCAGCTCCCGGGACAGCTCCTACGAG.

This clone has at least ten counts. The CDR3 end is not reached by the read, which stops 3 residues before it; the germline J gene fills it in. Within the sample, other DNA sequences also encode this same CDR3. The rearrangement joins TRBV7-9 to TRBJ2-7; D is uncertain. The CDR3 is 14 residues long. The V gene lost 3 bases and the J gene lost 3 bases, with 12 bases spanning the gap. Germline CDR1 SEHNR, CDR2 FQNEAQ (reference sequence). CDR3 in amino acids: CASSLKGSNYEQYF. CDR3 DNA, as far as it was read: TGTGCCAGCAGCTTGAAGGGCAGTAACTACGAG.

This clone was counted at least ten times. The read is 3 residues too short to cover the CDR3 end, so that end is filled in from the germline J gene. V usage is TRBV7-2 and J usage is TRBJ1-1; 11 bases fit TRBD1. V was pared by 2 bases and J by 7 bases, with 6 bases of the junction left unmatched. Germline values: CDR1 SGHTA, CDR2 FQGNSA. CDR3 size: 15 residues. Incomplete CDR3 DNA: TGTGCCAGCAGCTTAACAGGACAGGGGGCTATTGAA. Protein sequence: CASSLTGQGAIE. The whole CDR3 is CASSLTGQGAIEAFF.

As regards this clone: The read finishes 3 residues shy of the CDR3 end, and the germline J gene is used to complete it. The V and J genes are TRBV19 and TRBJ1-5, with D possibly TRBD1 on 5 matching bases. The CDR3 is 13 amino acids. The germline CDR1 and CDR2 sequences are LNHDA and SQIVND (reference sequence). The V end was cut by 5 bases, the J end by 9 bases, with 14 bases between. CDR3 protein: CASSSQGVAPQHF. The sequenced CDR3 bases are TGTGCCAGTAGTTCCCAGGGTGTTGCGCCC.

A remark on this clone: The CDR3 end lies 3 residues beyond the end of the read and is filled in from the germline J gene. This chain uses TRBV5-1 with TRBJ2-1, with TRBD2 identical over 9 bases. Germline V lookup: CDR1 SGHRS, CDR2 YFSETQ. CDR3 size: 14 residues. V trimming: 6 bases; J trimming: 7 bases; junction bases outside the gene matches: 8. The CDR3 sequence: CASTNSGRVNEQFF. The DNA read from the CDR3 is TGCGCCAGCACCAATAGCGGGAGAGTAAATGAG.

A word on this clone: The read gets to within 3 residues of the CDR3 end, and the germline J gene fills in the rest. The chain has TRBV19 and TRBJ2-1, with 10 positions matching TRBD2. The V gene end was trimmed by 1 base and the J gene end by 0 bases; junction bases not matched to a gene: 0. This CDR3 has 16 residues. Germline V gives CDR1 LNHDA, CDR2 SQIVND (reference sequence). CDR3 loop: CASSIVAGGSYNEQFF. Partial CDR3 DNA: TGTGCCAGTAGTATAGTAGCGGGAGGCTCCTACAATGAG.

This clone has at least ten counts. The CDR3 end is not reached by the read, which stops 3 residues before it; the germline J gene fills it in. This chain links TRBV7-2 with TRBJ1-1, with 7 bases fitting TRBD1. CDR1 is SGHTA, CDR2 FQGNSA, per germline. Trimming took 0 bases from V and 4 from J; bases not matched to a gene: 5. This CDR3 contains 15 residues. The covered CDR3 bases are TGTGCCAGCAGCTTAGCGCAGGGGGGACGCACTGAA. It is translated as CASSLAQGGRTE. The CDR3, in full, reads CASSLAQGGRTEAFF. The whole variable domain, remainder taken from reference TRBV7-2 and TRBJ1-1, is GAGVSQSPSNKVTEKGKDVELRCDPISGHTALYWYRQSLGQGLEFLIYFQGNSAPDKSGLPSDRFSAERTGGSVSTLTIQRTQQEDSAVYLCASSLAQGGRTEAFFGQGTRLTVV.

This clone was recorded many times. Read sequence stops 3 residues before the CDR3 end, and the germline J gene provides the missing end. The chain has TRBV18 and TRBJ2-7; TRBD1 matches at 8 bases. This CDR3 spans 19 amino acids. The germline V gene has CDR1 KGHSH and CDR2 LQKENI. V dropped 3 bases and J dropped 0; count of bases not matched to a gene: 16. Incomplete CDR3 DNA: TGTGCCAGCTCACCTCTCCCTCCGTCCGGGACAGGAGACTCCTACGAG. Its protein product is CASSPLPPSGTGDSYE. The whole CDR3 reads CASSPLPPSGTGDSYEQYF.

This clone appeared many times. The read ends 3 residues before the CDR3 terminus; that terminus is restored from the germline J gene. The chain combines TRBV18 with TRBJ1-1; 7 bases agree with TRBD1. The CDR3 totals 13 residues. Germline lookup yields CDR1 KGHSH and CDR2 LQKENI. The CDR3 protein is CASCPSGQNEAFF. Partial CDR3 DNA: TGTGCCAGCTGCCCGTCGGGACAGAACGAA.

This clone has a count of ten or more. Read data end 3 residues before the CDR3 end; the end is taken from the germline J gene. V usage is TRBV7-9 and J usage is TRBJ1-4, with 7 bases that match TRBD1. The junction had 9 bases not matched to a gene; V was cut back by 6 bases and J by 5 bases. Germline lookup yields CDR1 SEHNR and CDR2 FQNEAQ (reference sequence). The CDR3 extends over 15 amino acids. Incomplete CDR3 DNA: TGTGCCAGCAGGGACGGGACAGCCCAAAATGAAAAA. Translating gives CASRDGTAQNEK. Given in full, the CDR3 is CASRDGTAQNEKLFF.

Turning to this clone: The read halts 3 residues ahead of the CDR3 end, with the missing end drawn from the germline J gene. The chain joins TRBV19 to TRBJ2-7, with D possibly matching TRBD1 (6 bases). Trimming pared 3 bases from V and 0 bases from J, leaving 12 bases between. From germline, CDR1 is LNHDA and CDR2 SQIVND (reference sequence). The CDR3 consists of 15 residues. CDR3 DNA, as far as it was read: TGTGCCAGTAGTATGGGGGCGGGCCCCTCCTACGAG. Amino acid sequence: CASSMGAGPSYE. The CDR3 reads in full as CASSMGAGPSYEQYF.

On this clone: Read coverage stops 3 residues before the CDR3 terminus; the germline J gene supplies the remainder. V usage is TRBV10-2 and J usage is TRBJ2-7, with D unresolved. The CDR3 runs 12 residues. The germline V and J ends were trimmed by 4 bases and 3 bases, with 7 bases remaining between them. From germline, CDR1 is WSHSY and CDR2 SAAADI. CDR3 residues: CASSVQNYEQYF. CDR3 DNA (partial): TGCGCCAGCAGTGTACAGAACTACGAG.

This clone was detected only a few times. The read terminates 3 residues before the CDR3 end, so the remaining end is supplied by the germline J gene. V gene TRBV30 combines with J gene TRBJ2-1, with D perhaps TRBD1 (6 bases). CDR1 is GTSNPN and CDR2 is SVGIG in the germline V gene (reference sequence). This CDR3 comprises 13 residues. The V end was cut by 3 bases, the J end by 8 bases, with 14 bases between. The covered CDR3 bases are TGTGCCTGGAGACATAAAGCAGGGGATGAG. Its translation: CAWRHKAGDE. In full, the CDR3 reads CAWRHKAGDEQFF.

The sequenced CDR3 bases are TGCGCCAGCAGCGACACTGTTACTGAA. It translates to CASSDTVTE. The entire CDR3 protein reads CASSDTVTEAFF. The chain employs TRBV5-1 and TRBJ1-1; no clear D. The observed sequence ends 3 residues before the CDR3 terminus, with the missing tail filled in from the germline J gene. CDR1 is SGHRS, CDR2 YFSETQ, per germline. The CDR3 sequence is 12 residues long. Trimming pared 4 bases from V and 5 bases from J, leaving 9 bases between.

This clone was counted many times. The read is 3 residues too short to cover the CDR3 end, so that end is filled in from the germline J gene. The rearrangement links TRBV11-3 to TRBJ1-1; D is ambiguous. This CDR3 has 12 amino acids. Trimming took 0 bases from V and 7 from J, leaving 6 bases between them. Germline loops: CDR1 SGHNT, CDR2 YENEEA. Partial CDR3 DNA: TGTGCCAGCAGCTTAGATCGAGGTGAA. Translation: CASSLDRGE. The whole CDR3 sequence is CASSLDRGEAFF.

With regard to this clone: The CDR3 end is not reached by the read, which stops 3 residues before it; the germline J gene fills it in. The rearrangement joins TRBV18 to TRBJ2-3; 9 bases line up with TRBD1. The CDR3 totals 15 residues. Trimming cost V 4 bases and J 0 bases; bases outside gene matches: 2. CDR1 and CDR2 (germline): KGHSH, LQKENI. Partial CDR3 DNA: TGTGCCAGCTCACAGGGACAGGGAAGCACAGATACG. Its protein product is CASSQGQGSTDT. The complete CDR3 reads CASSQGQGSTDTQYF.

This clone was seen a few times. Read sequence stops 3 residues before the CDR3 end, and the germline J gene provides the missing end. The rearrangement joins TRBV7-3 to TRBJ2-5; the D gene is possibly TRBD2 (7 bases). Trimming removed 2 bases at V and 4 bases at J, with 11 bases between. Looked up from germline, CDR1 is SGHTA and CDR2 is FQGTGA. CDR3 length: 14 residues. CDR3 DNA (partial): TGTGCCAGCAGCTTAGGGGGGGCCGGAGAGACC. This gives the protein CASSLGGAGET. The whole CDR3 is CASSLGGAGETQYF.

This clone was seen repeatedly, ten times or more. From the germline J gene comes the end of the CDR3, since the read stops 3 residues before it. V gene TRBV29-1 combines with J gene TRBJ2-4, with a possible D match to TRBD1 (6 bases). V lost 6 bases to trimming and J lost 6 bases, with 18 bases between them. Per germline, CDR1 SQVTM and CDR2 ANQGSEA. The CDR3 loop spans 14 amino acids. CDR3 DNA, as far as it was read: TGCAGCGTGGTAACAGGGAGAGATTTAAACATT. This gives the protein CSVVTGRDLNI. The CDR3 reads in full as CSVVTGRDLNIQYF. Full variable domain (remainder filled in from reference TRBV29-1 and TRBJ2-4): SAVISQKPSRDICQRGTSLTIQCQVDSQVTMMFWYRQQPGQSLTLIATANQGSEATYESGFVIDKFPISRPNLTFSTLTVSNMSPEDSSIYLCSVVTGRDLNIQYFGAGTRLSVL.

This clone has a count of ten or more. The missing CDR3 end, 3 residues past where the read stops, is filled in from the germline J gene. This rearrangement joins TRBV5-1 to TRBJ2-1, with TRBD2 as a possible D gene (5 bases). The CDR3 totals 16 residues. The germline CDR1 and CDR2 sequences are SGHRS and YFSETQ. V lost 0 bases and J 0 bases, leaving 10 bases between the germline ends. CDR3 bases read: TGCGCCAGCAGCTTGGAGGACTTTCGCTCCTACAATGAG. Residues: CASSLEDFRSYNE. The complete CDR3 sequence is CASSLEDFRSYNEQFF.

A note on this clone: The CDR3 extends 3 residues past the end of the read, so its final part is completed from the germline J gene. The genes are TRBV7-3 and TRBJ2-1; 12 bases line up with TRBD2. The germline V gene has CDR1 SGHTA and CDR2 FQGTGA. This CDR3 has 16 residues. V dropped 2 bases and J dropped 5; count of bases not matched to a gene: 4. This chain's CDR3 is CASSLGPSGRDNEQFF. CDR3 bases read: TGTGCCAGCAGCTTAGGACCTAGCGGGAGGGACAATGAG.